A selection of T cell receptor beta chains follows, all from one sample in a study of shared clonotypes between healthy human individuals. This table comes from immunoSEQ multiplex PCR, and its TCRdb copy is limited to in-frame clones, with some not included. The table has around 700,000 clones, less than 85% seen once; the top ten hold over 1.5%. Material: memory CD4+ T cells sorted from blood. Every receptor here comes from a young woman in good health. Both conserved end residues are part of each CDR3. The D gene is left open where the match is weak. Expanded clones get a size class; other rows say once, few or many, or leave the size out.

cdr3_nt cdr3_aa clone_size v_call d_call cdr3_length j_call
TGCGCCAGCAGCTTGGGCGGGGGCGCCGAAGAGACCCAGTACTTC CASSLGGGAEETQYF NA TRBV5-1 NA 15 TRBJ2-5
TGTGCCAGCAGCAGGCTTGAAGGGCTGAACACTGAAGCTTTCTTT CASSRLEGLNTEAFF once TRBV21-1 NA 15 TRBJ1-1
TGTGCCAGCAGCCCACAGGGGGCACTGACCCAGTACTTC CASSPQGALTQYF once TRBV11-3 TRBD1 13 TRBJ2-5
TGTGCCAGCAGTGAGCTAGCGGGAGAGGGGAATGAGCAGTTCTTC CASSELAGEGNEQFF NA TRBV6-1 TRBD2 15 TRBJ2-1
TGTGCCATCAGTTCCCGGACTAGCGGGAGACCCTACAATGAGCAGTTCTTC CAISSRTSGRPYNEQFF many TRBV10-3 TRBD2 17 TRBJ2-1
TGCGCCAGCAGCTTGTTCCCGGGGGCTGAAGATACGCAGTATTTT CASSLFPGAEDTQYF NA TRBV5-1 NA 15 TRBJ2-3
TGTGCCAGCAGCTTAGATCGGGAGGTGGGGGAGCAGTACTTC CASSLDREVGEQYF NA TRBV11-2 TRBD2 14 TRBJ2-7
TGTGCCAGCAGCTCAACAGGGTCTACCTACGAGCAGTACTTC CASSSTGSTYEQYF NA TRBV11-2 NA 14 TRBJ2-7
TGTGCCAGCAGTGTGGGGACAGGGGGCAGCACAGATACGCAGTATTTT CASSVGTGGSTDTQYF NA TRBV6-1 TRBD1 16 TRBJ2-3
TGTGCCAGTAGTATATTAAACTCTAGGGGAGGAATCAATGAGCAGTTCTTC CASSILNSRGGINEQFF NA TRBV19 NA 17 TRBJ2-1
TGTGCCAGCAGTTTTGATAGCAATCAGCCCCAGCATTTT CASSFDSNQPQHF NA TRBV28 NA 13 TRBJ1-5
TGTGCCGGCCGTAGGACAGTAAGCTCCTACGAGCAGTACTTC CAGRRTVSSYEQYF NA TRBV2 NA 14 TRBJ2-7
TGCAGCGTGGCGCCCCCCGAGACCCAGTACTTC CSVAPPETQYF NA TRBV29-1 NA 11 TRBJ2-5
TGTGCCACCAGCAGAGGGACTAGCGGGAGGGGGAATGAGCAGTTCTTC CATSRGTSGRGNEQFF NA TRBV15 TRBD2 16 TRBJ2-1
TGTGCCAGCATAGGGAGATTCGAGCAGTACTTC CASIGRFEQYF NA TRBV2 NA 11 TRBJ2-7
TGTGCCAGCAGTTTACGACAAACCGAAGCTTTCTTT CASSLRQTEAFF NA TRBV28 NA 12 TRBJ1-1
TGTGTCAGAAGCTTAGCGCGGCGGGCCAGCTACGAGCAGTACTTC CVRSLARRASYEQYF NA TRBV7-5 NA 15 TRBJ2-7